Listed below are T cell receptor beta chains from one sample, sequenced in a study of Graves' ophthalmopathy and Graves' hyperthyroidism. TCRdb re-derived calls from the multiplex PCR reads in MiXCR, one entry per CDR3 protein. The table lists just over 600,000 distinct CDR3 sequences, around a fifth of them singletons, with more than 5.5% in the top ten. The sequenced sample consisted of peripheral blood. The receptors were gathered from a woman aged 18-35 years with stable Graves' hyperthyroidism. Some clones in this sample may be carry-over from other donors' samples. CDR3s include the opening cysteine and the closing phenylalanine or tryptophan. The D gene is left open where the match is weak. Rows may omit the clone size; those that give it use once, few, many or a size class.

d_call j_call clone_size v_call cdr3_nt cdr3_aa
TRBD1 TRBJ2-5 many TRBV6-1 TGTGCCAGCAACATACAACGGACAGGGCGGGGAGGAGAGACCCAGTACTTC CASNIQRTGRGGETQYF
NA TRBJ1-2 many TRBV30 TGTGCCTGGAGGGTACCCTTCCTGGACTATGGCTACACCTTC CAWRVPFLDYGYTF
NA TRBJ1-2 NA TRBV27 TGTGCCAGCGGGAGGCAGGCCGATAACTATGGCTACACCTTC CASGRQADNYGYTF
NA TRBJ1-1 many TRBV25-1 TGTGCCAGCAGTGAACCGGGACTAAGCCGGACTGAAGCTTTCTTT CASSEPGLSRTEAFF
NA TRBJ2-2 few TRBV6-2/TRBV6-3 TGTGCCAGCAGCCCGAGCCTTACTGGAAGCACCGGGGAGCTGTTTTTT CASSPSLTGSTGELFF
NA TRBJ1-2 few TRBV5-1 TGCGCCAGCAGCTTGGTCGGGACCTCCTATGGCTACACCTTC CASSLVGTSYGYTF
TRBD1 TRBJ2-2 few TRBV30 TGTGCCTGGAGGGGCGAGACAGGGCGCGCCGGGGAGCTGTTTTTT CAWRGETGRAGELFF
TRBD1 TRBJ1-1 NA TRBV15 TGTGCCACCAGCAGTCGAACAGGGGCGAACACTGAAGCTTTCTTT CATSSRTGANTEAFF
NA TRBJ1-1 many TRBV29-1 TGCAGCGTTGAAGGGGGCTCTCAAGCTTTCTTT CSVEGGSQAFF
NA TRBJ1-5 NA TRBV12-3/TRBV12-4 TGTGCCAGCAGTTTACGGGTCGCAGAGTCGCGCAATCAGCCCCAGCATTTT CASSLRVAESRNQPQHF
TRBD2 TRBJ2-7 NA TRBV6-5 TGTGCCAGCAGTTACACAGCGGGGGGTGCTCCCGAGCAGTACTTC CASSYTAGGAPEQYF
TRBD1 TRBJ1-1 NA TRBV30 TGTGCCGGGGGGACAGGCTCGAACACTGAAGCTTTCTTT CAGGTGSNTEAFF
TRBD1 TRBJ1-1 many TRBV20-1 TGCAGTGCTAGCGGACAGGGGATGAACACTGAAGCTTTCTTT CSASGQGMNTEAFF
NA TRBJ2-7 many TRBV6-1 TGTGCCAGCAGTGAGGCAATCCCCTACGAGCAGTACTTC CASSEAIPYEQYF
NA TRBJ1-1 NA TRBV28 TGTGCCAGCAAGGAAGAGAACACTGAAGCTTTCTTT CASKEENTEAFF
NA TRBJ1-1 many TRBV6-1 TGTGCCAGCAGATCCGCCAGTTGGGGAAAGGGCACTGAAGCTTTCTTT CASRSASWGKGTEAFF
TRBD2 TRBJ2-7 NA TRBV28 TGTGCCAGCAAAGCGGGGAATTCCTACGAGCAGTACTTC CASKAGNSYEQYF
NA TRBJ2-2 few TRBV6-2/TRBV6-3 TGTGCCAGCAGCACAGGGTACACCGGGGAGCTGTTTTTT CASSTGYTGELFF
TRBD1 TRBJ2-2 many TRBV7-2 TGTGCCAGCACCGGACAGGGCAGGAACACCGGGGAGCTGTTTTTT CASTGQGRNTGELFF
TRBD1 TRBJ2-7 many TRBV2 TGTGCCAGCAGTGCCCGCCCGGGACAGGGGAAGTACTTC CASSARPGQGKYF
NA TRBJ2-6 NA TRBV6-5 TGTGCCAGCATTCTCGTACCGGGCTCTGGGGCCAACGTCCTGACTTTC CASILVPGSGANVLTF
TRBD2 TRBJ2-7 many TRBV6-2/TRBV6-3 TGTGCCAGCAGTTCGAGCGGGGGCTTCAACGAGCAGTACTTC CASSSSGGFNEQYF
TRBD2 TRBJ2-7 NA TRBV3-1 TGTGCCAGCAGCCAAGGAAGGGGGGCGTTAGCGGGGACGAGGTTCTACGAGCAGTACTTC CASSQGRGALAGTRFYEQYF
NA TRBJ2-5 many TRBV20-1 TGCAGTGCTTCGGGAGGGACAGGACTCCAAGAGACCCAGTACTTC CSASGGTGLQETQYF
NA TRBJ2-5 NA TRBV12-3/TRBV12-4 TGTGCCAGCAGTTTATCGCAGGGCCTAAGGACCCAGTACTTC CASSLSQGLRTQYF
TRBD2 TRBJ2-5 few TRBV28 TGTGCCAGCCTACTGGGGACTAGCGGCCAGGCACGAGAGACCCAGTACTTC CASLLGTSGQARETQYF
NA TRBJ1-1 many TRBV5-6 TGTGCCAGCAGCTTGGTTCGGGAGAGGAACACTGAAGCTTTCTTT CASSLVRERNTEAFF
NA TRBJ1-1 NA TRBV20-1 TGCAGTGCTAGAGATAAGGGGGGCACTGAAGCTTTCTTT CSARDKGGTEAFF